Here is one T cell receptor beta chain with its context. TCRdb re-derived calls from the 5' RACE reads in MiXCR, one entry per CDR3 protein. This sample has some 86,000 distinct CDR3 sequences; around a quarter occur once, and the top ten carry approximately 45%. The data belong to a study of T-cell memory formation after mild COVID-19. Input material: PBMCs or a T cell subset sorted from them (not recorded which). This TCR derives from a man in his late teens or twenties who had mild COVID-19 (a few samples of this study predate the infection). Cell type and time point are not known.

The CDR3 reads CASSLWQGEGNEQFF. In nucleotides, the CDR3 is TGTGCCAGCAGCTTATGGCAGGGGGAGGGCAATGAGCAGTTCTTC. This sequence joins TRBV7-9 and TRBJ2-1; D tentatively reads TRBD1 or TRBD2 (7 bases each). The CDR3 spans 15 residues. The V and J ends lost 2 bases and 6 bases respectively, with 14 bases between them. Germline assignment: CDR1 SEHNR and CDR2 FQNEAQ (reference sequence).